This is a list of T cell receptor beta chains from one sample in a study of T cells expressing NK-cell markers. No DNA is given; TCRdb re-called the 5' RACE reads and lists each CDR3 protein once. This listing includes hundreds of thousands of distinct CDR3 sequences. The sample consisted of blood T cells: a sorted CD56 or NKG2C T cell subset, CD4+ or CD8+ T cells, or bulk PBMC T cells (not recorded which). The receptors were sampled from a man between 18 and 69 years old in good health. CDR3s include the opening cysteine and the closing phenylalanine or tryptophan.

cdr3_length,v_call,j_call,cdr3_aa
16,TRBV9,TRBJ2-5,CASSVTQGQGGETQYF
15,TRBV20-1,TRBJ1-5,CSARRTGKSNQPQHF
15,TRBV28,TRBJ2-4,CASSLDRLLVSIQYF
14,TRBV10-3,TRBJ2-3,CAIRDSGGADTQYF
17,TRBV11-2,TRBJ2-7,CASSLGPPGYSSYEQYF
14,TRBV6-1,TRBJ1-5,CASIEENSNQPQHF
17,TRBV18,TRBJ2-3,CASSRADPGTSTDTQYF
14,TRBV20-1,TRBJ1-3,CSAGPRDRGNTIYF
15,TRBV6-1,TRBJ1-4,CASRLSGTANEKLFF
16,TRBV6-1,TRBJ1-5,CASSEVRQGALGPQHF
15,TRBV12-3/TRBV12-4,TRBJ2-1,CASSLYRGAYNEQFF
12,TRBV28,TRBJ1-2,CASSLRDRGYTF
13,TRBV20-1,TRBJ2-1,CSARGRGLLEQFF
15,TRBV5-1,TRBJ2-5,CASSRGGGGEETQYF
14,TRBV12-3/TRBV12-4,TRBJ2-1,CASSSLGVPGQQFF
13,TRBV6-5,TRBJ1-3,CASSLGRRDTIYF
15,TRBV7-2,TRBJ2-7,CASSPSEDRPYEQYF
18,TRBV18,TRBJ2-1,CASSPGPRGLSTYNEQFF
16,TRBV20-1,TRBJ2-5,CSAYARLGGWEETQYF
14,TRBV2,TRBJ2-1,CASRRGDRGWEQFF
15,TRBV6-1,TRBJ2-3,CASNRDRALTDTQYF
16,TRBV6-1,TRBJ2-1,CASSLNPGQRNNEQFF
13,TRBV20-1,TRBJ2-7,CSAEPGHNYEQYF
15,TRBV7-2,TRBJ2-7,CASSFKGQGVFEQYF
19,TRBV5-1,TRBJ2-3,CASSPTDREYRSRTDTQYF
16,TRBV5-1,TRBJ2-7,CASSLDTRQGSYEQYF
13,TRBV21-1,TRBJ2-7,CASTRTGDYEQYF
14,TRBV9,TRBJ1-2,CASSVGTANYGYTF
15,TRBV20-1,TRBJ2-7,CSAIGLAVSPSEQYF
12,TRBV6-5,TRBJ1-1,CASSFDRGEAFF
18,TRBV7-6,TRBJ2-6,CASSSPDDRISGANVLTF
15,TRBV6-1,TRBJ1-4,CASSLQGVQAEKLFF
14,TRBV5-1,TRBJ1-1,CASSRQGVNTEAFF
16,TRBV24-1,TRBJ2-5,CATSDLRQSGGETQYF
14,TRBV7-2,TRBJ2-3,CASSLGPSSDTQYF
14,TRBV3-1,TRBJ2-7,CASSQNAGGGEQYF
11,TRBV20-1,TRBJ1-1,CSTPSITEAFF
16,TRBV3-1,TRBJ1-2,CASSQEEGVDPYGYTF
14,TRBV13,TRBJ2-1,CASSSRGLVYEQFF
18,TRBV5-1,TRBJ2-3,CASSLRLAGYTSTDTQYF
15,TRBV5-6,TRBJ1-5,CASSNRDRGNQPQHF
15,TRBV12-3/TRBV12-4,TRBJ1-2,CASTYQLGQSYGYTF
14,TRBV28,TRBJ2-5,CATQGTGRTNTQYF
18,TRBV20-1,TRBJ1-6,CSARDYIKGATYNSPLHF
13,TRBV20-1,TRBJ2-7,CSASSVGAYEQYF
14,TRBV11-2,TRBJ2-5,CASSYLLGWETQYF
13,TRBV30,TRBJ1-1,CAWRRSVNTEAFF
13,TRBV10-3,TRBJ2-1,CAIRGTVSNEQFF
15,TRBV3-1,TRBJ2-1,CASSAGLGARLEQFF
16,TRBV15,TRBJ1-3,CATSRTGDNPGNTIYF
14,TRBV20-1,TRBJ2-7,CSAPPGLPSYEQYF
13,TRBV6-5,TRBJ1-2,CASSYRQGAGYTF
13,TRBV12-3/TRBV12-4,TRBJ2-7,CASSFPFSYEQYF